This T cell receptor beta chain emerged from a study of blood T cell repertoires in COVID-19. At the level of the study: Both acute and convalescent COVID-19 samples were obtained from the United States, Italy and Spain. The cDNA or gDNA used as material had been derived from T cells, B-cell-depleted T cells, or PBMCs.

This table comes from immunoSEQ multiplex PCR, and its TCRdb copy is limited to in-frame clones, with some not included. The sample has 200,000 to 300,000 clones; about 86% are singletons. The CDR3 contains 17 residues. Between the trimmed V and J ends, which lost 1 base and 0 bases, there was a span of 10 bases. Germline-derived CDR1 and CDR2 are MNHEY and SVGEGT. The receptor comes from a man aged 25 to 40 with active or convalescent COVID-19. The sequenced material came from peripheral blood. This sequence joins TRBV6-2 or TRBV6-3 and TRBJ2-6; D perhaps matches TRBD2 (6 bases). Here the CDR3 DNA reads TGTGCCAGCAGTTACTTTGGAGGGAGCTCTGGGGCCAACGTCCTGACTTTC. Its translation is CASSYFGGSSGANVLTF.